The 5 T cell receptor beta chains below come from one sample, sequenced in a study of CD8 T cells in Susac syndrome. RNA in amounts of roughly 0.5 to 1 ug was reverse transcribed with random hexamers. TCRdb re-analysed the immunoSEQ multiplex PCR reads in MiXCR, keeping a single row per CDR3 protein. This table has 250,000 to 300,000 distinct CDR3 sequences, about nine tenths appearing once. Sequencing was carried out using CD8+ T cells from PBMCs. All receptors come from a human donor with multiple sclerosis.

The chain uses TRBV27 and TRBJ1-6; the D is unclear. Germline V gene data show CDR1 as MNHEY and CDR2 as SMNVEV (reference sequence). Trimming took off 8 bases at V and 1 base at J, with 6 bases between the two ends. The CDR3 has 13 residues. CDR3 protein: CASGRSYNSPLHF. The CDR3 DNA follows: TGTGCCAGCGGAAGGTCCTATAATTCACCCCTCCACTTT.

The gene calls are TRBV2 and TRBJ2-1; D may be TRBD1 (5 bases). The CDR3 consists of 11 residues. Deletions cut 7 bases from V and 10 bases from J, with 11 bases between. The germline V gene has CDR1 SNHLY and CDR2 FYNNEI. DNA for the CDR3: TGTGCCAGCACTCTCGGACACGAGCAGTTCTTC. Amino acid sequence: CASTLGHEQFF.

The chain couples TRBV7-9 to TRBJ1-2; D is undetermined. The CDR3 has 13 amino acids. The germline V gene encodes CDR1 SEHNR and CDR2 FQNEAQ (reference sequence). The V end lost 7 bases, the J end lost 5 bases, and 14 bases lay between the germline ends. CDR3 nucleotides: TGTGCCAGCACCTGGGGTCCGGTTTATGGCTACACCTTC. Its protein product is CASTWGPVYGYTF.

V and J are TRBV28 and TRBJ2-2; TRBD2 aligns across 7 bases. Germline CDR1 is MDHEN and CDR2 is SYDVKM. Trimming removed 6 bases from V and 4 bases from J; junction bases left unmatched: 11. The CDR3 extends over 16 amino acids. This chain's CDR3 is CASSPPEGRGTGELFF. CDR3 sequence (DNA): TGTGCCAGCAGCCCGCCGGAGGGGAGGGGCACCGGGGAGCTGTTTTTT.

V gene TRBV4-1 combines with J gene TRBJ1-2; 10 positions agree with TRBD1. Trimming took 4 bases from V and 8 from J; bases not matched to a gene: 10. CDR3 length: 15 amino acids. Germline assignment: CDR1 MGHRA and CDR2 YSYEKL. The CDR3 bases are TGCGCCAGCAGCCCCACCGAGACAGGGGGCTTAGGCTACACCTTC. It translates to CASSPTETGGLGYTF.